This TCR beta chain comes out of a study of cytomegalovirus exposure and HLA in healthy donors. Overall study findings and caveats: The study listed some 160 cytomegalovirus-associated TCR beta chains.

Concerning this clone: Antigen: not known.

Vbeta (60) and Jbeta (13) primers were used in the PCR. Data came from immunoSEQ multiplex PCR; TCRdb stores just in-frame clones and leaves some out. There are under 140,000 clones in the sample; around 84% occur only once, and roughly 1.2% lies in the top ten. Healthy bone marrow donors made up the donors. CDR3 length: 16 amino acids. Germline CDR1 is SGHTA and CDR2 is FQGNSA. The V and J ends lost 5 bases and 1 base respectively, with 17 bases between them. The chain joins TRBV7-2 to TRBJ1-1; maybe TRBD1 (6 bases). This receptor was identified in a woman under 40 in good health and CMV-seronegative. The sample consisted of PBMCs. The CDR3 nucleotides are TGTGCCAGCAGCCTGGGGGCAGTGGCGGGGAACACTGAAGCTTTCTTT. Amino acids: CASSLGAVAGNTEAFF.